This TCR beta chain emerged from a study of T cell responses to AZD1222 COVID-19 vaccine. About the research overall: Samples with a second dose at about 4 or about 12 weeks were pooled together.

Points from the study as a whole: Increases in Spike-specific TCR breadth and depth were seen after two AZD1222 doses. Spike-spanning, vaccine-associated CD4 TCRs were dominant at 160-218 and 743-854. No day 14 peak samples; only post-peak repertoires were characterized.

The table came from immunoSEQ multiplex PCR; TCRdb's copy has only in-frame clones and leaves some out. The table has some 120,000 clones, about 93% seen once. The junction had 3 bases not matched to a gene; V was cut back by 4 bases and J by 6 bases. The CDR3 contains 12 residues. CDR1 and CDR2 from the germline V gene are SGHTS and YDEGEE. Details on this clone: Its target is not known.

This sequence was found in an adult in good health. The V gene is TRBV5-8, the J gene TRBJ1-1; 7 nucleotides match TRBD1. The sequenced sample was peripheral blood, obtained on day 0 of AZD1222 vaccination. Here the CDR3 DNA reads TGTGCCAGCAGCATAGGGACAGCTGAAGCTTTCTTT. Translating it yields CASSIGTAEAFF.